The 18 T cell receptor beta chains reported below all come from one sample, sequenced in a study of T cell repertoires in cytomegalovirus infection. MiXCR, applied by TCRdb to the reads, yields one record per CDR3 protein. The table lists over 450,000 distinct CDR3 sequences, around 11% of them singletons. The sample taken for sequencing was PBMCs. These receptors all stem from a human donor in good health (CMV status not recorded). Some clones in this sample may be carry-over from other donors' samples.

The table lists this clonotype with a few counts. J is TRBJ2-1 and V is TRBV20-1; 8 nucleotides match TRBD2. The germline V gene has CDR1 DFQATT and CDR2 SNEGSKA (reference sequence). Losses at the gene ends were 0 bases for V and 5 bases for J; bases not matched to a gene: 6. This CDR3 region has 15 residues. CDR3 sequence (DNA): TGCAGTGCTAGAGATCCCGGGACTAGTCACAATGAGCAGTTCTTC. Encoded protein: CSARDPGTSHNEQFF.

V gene TRBV3-1 combines with J gene TRBJ2-5, with D perhaps matching TRBD1 (5 bases). Germline-derived CDR1 and CDR2 are LGHDT and YNNKEL (reference sequence). There are 12 residues in the CDR3. Trimming pared 4 bases from V and 9 bases from J, leaving 12 bases between. The CDR3 sequence is CASSPRPRAQYF. For the CDR3, the DNA is TGTGCCAGCAGCCCCCGGCCCAGGGCCCAGTACTTC.

This clonotype was seen ten or more times. The chain recombines TRBV25-1 with TRBJ2-5, with TRBD1 matching over 10 bases. In germline, CDR1 is MGHDK, CDR2 SYGVNS. CDR3 length equals 15 residues. The V segment lost 4 bases and the J segment 5 bases; nucleotides outside the gene matches: 7. CDR3 in DNA: TGTGCCAGCAGTGCCTCGACAGGGGGCGGTGAGACCCAGTACTTC. Residues: CASSASTGGGETQYF.

This clonotype was counted a few times. This chain connects TRBV29-1 to TRBJ2-7; no reliable D call. The germline V and J ends were trimmed by 1 base and 1 base, with 5 bases remaining between them. Germline CDR1 and CDR2: SQVTM and ANQGSEA. The CDR3 runs to 12 residues. The chain's CDR3 is CSVEAGSYEQYF. CDR3 DNA sequence: TGCAGCGTTGAAGCTGGGTCCTACGAGCAGTACTTC.

This clonotype was observed at least ten times. The chain links TRBV10-3 to TRBJ1-3, with D unclear. The germline V gene encodes CDR1 ENHRY and CDR2 SYGVKD. Trimming left V 1 base short and J 4 bases short, with 11 bases between. The CDR3 sequence is 15 residues long. The CDR3 loop reads CAISEFGVGGNTIYF. CDR3 coding DNA: TGTGCCATCAGTGAGTTCGGGGTAGGCGGAAACACCATATATTTT.

Only a few counts were recorded for this clonotype. V usage is TRBV11-2 and J usage is TRBJ2-5; a possible D gene is TRBD2 (6 bases). The CDR3 sequence is 15 residues long. CDR1 is SGHAT, CDR2 FQNNGV, per germline. The germline V and J ends were trimmed by 1 base and 4 bases, with 13 bases remaining between them. CDR3 protein: CASSLGASAIETQYF. The CDR3 nucleotides are TGTGCCAGCAGCTTAGGAGCTAGCGCAATAGAGACCCAGTACTTC.

V gene TRBV19 combines with J gene TRBJ1-2, with 10 bases aligning to TRBD1. Germline CDR1 and CDR2: LNHDA and SQIVND (reference sequence). V gave up 5 bases and J gave up 4 bases; unmatched junction bases: 7. This CDR3 is 15 amino acids long. CDR3 amino acids: CASSSDRGLLYGYTF. CDR3 sequence (DNA): TGTGCCAGTAGTTCCGACAGGGGGCTTCTCTATGGCTACACCTTC.

This clonotype was seen repeatedly, ten times or more. The rearrangement uses TRBV7-3 and TRBJ2-1, with D perhaps matching TRBD2 (5 bases). The germline V gene has CDR1 SGHTA and CDR2 FQGTGA. The CDR3 contains 16 residues. V was trimmed by 5 bases and J by 0 bases, leaving 14 bases between them. The CDR3 DNA reads TGTGCCAGCAGCCCCCAAACGGGATACTCCTACAATGAGCAGTTCTTC. The encoded protein is CASSPQTGYSYNEQFF.

This clonotype was picked up many times. The chain couples TRBV2 to TRBJ2-2, with 10 bases aligning to TRBD1. With 6 bases clipped from V and 3 bases from J, the junction kept 4 bases outside the gene matches. CDR3 length equals 15 residues. Germline lookup yields CDR1 SNHLY and CDR2 FYNNEI. The CDR3 spells CASRRQGADTGELFF. CDR3 in DNA: TGTGCCAGCAGGCGACAGGGGGCCGACACCGGGGAGCTGTTTTTT.

This clonotype was counted at least ten times. This chain joins TRBV6-1 and TRBJ1-4; the D is unclear. This CDR3 comprises 14 residues. CDR1 is MNHNS, CDR2 SASEGT, per germline. V was shortened by 8 bases and J by 4 bases, with 14 bases between the two germline ends. CDR3 loop: CASSSQAVNEKLFF. The CDR3 region has the DNA TGTGCCAGCTCGTCCCAAGCAGTTAATGAAAAACTGTTTTTT.

This clonotype was recorded at least ten times. This chain connects TRBV18 to TRBJ1-1, with TRBD1 matching over 7 bases. Germline V gene lookup returns CDR1 KGHSH and CDR2 LQKENI. After removal of 2 bases from V and 9 bases from J, the junction contained 6 bases not matched to a gene. The CDR3 totals 13 residues. This chain's CDR3 is CASSPGTVPKAFF. CDR3 sequence (DNA): TGTGCCAGCTCACCAGGGACAGTGCCTAAAGCTTTCTTT.

This clonotype occurred many times. The chain uses TRBV7-2 and TRBJ1-2, with D possibly being TRBD1 (5 bases). Germline loops: CDR1 SGHTA, CDR2 FQGNSA. The CDR3 is made up of 15 amino acids. The V and J ends lost 4 bases and 7 bases respectively, with 19 bases between them. In DNA form, the CDR3 reads TGTGCCAGCAGCTCATCCAGGGACCTAAGGGGTGGCTACACCTTC. This codes for CASSSSRDLRGGYTF.

This clonotype was recorded at least ten times. The genes are TRBV7-3 and TRBJ2-1; 12 nucleotides agree with TRBD2. The germline gives CDR1 SGHTA, CDR2 FQGTGA. The length of the CDR3 is 15 residues. V trimming: 7 bases; J trimming: 8 bases; junction bases outside the gene matches: 9. This chain's CDR3 is CASTSTGLAGDEQFF. Here the CDR3 DNA reads TGTGCCAGCACCTCGACGGGACTAGCGGGCGATGAGCAGTTCTTC.

This clonotype was observed many times. The CDR3 spells CAISESRAGELPQHF. The DNA of the CDR3 is TGTGCCATCAGTGAGTCGAGGGCAGGGGAGCTCCCCCAGCATTTT. The V gene is TRBV10-3, the J gene TRBJ1-5, with a tentative D call TRBD1 (6 bases). The CDR3 totals 15 residues. Germline V gene lookup returns CDR1 ENHRY and CDR2 SYGVKD. V gave up 0 bases and J gave up 10 bases, with 16 bases separating them.

This clonotype was detected only a few times. The chain couples TRBV7-9 to TRBJ2-1, with a tentative D call TRBD1 (6 bases). Deletions cut 5 bases from V and 7 bases from J, with 21 bases between. The CDR3 totals 16 residues. Germline values: CDR1 SEHNR, CDR2 FQNEAQ (reference sequence). CDR3 nucleotides: TGTGCCAGCAGCCCACCGGGGACAAAACCGGCGAATGAGCAGTTCTTC. Its protein is CASSPPGTKPANEQFF.

The gene calls are TRBV24-1 and TRBJ1-5, with 7 bases identical to TRBD1. CDR3 length equals 15 residues. Germline lookup yields CDR1 KGHDR and CDR2 SFDVKD. V was clipped by 4 bases and J by 4 bases; unmatched bases: 6. The CDR3 bases are TGTGCCACCAGTGACCCGGGACAGCCTAATCAGCCCCAGCATTTT. Encoded protein: CATSDPGQPNQPQHF.

This clonotype appeared many times. V usage is TRBV11-3 and J usage is TRBJ2-2, with no clear D. The CDR3 has 13 amino acids. V was pared by 3 bases and J by 8 bases, with 10 bases between. From germline, CDR1 is SGHNT and CDR2 YENEEA. This chain's CDR3 is CASSFSRKGELFF. In DNA form, the CDR3 reads TGTGCCAGCAGCTTTTCTAGGAAGGGGGAGCTGTTTTTT. The full variable domain, its missing parts supplied by reference TRBV11-3 and TRBJ2-2, is EAGVVQSPRYKIIEKKQPVAFWCNPISGHNTLYWYLQNLGQGPELLIRYENEEAVDDSQLPKDRFSAERLKGVDSTLKIQPAELGDSAVYLCASSFSRKGELFFGEGSRLTVL.

This clonotype showed up just a few times. Possible read error: a much larger clone is one base away. The chain couples TRBV7-3 to TRBJ2-2; 7 bases line up with TRBD2. Trimming cost V 2 bases and J 3 bases; bases outside gene matches: 3. Germline lookup yields CDR1 SGHTA and CDR2 FQGTGA. The CDR3 contains 15 residues. CDR3 residues: CASSLGTIDTGELFF. CDR3 nucleotides: TGTGCCAGCAGCTTAGGGACTATCGACACCGGGGAGCTGTTTTTT. Using reference TRBV7-3 and TRBJ2-2 for the parts outside the CDR3, the full variable domain is GAGVSQTPSNKVTEKGKYVELRCDPISGHTALYWYRQSLGQGPEFLIYFQGTGAADDSGLPNDRFFAVRPEGSVSTLKIQRTERGDSAVYLCASSLGTIDTGELFFGEGSRLTVL.